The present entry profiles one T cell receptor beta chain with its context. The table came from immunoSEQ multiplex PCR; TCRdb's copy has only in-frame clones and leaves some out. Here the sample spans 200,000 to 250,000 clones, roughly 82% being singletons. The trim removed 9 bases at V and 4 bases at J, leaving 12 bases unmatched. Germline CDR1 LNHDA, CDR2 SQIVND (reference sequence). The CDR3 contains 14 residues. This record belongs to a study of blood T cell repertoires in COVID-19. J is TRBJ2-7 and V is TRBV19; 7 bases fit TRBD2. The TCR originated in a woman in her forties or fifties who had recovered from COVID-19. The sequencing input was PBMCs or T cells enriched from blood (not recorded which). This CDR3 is CASRPGGGEYEQYF. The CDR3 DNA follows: TGTGCCAGCCGTCCCGGGGGAGGGGAGTACGAGCAGTACTTC.